One sample yielded the 10 T cell receptor beta chains listed below, sequenced in a study of T cell clonality in common variable immunodeficiency. Their specific antigens are unknown. The method was immunoSEQ multiplex PCR; TCRdb's version includes in-frame clones alone and lacks a portion of them. The profile covers fewer than 35,000 clones, none occurring a single time. Study-level findings and limits: In common variable immunodeficiency, TCR beta chains reportedly carried fewer deletions and N-nucleotide insertions.

Sequenced: peripheral blood mononuclear cells. These receptor sequences come from a human donor with common variable immunodeficiency.

This clone came up a few times. Read coverage stops 3 residues before the CDR3 terminus; the germline J gene supplies the remainder. The J gene is TRBJ1-6, the V gene TRBV2; no clear D gene. Germline CDR1 SNHLY, CDR2 FYNNEI. Trimming pared 0 bases from V and 7 bases from J, leaving 4 bases between. The CDR3 totals 13 residues. CDR3 DNA (partial): TGTGCCAGCAGTGAAGCGAGGAATTCACCC. Protein product: CASSEARNSP. The entire CDR3 is CASSEARNSPLHF.

Turning to this clone: The read comes to an end 3 residues before the CDR3 does, leaving the germline J gene to fill in the end. The V call is TRBV6-1, the J call TRBJ2-7, with a possible D match to TRBD1 (5 bases). The V gene's germline CDR1 is MNHNS and CDR2 SASEGT. The CDR3 runs to 14 residues. V was trimmed by 4 bases and J by 3 bases, leaving 13 bases between them. CDR3 residues: CASSGTGLGYEQYF. The sequenced part of the CDR3 DNA is TGTGCCAGCAGTGGTACAGGCCTGGGCTACGAG.

This clone was found many times. The read comes to an end 3 residues before the CDR3 does, leaving the germline J gene to fill in the end. The chain uses TRBV5-1 and TRBJ2-7, with a tentative D call TRBD1 (6 bases). The germline V and J ends were trimmed by 1 base and 1 base, with 6 bases remaining between them. The germline V gene encodes CDR1 SGHRS and CDR2 YFSETQ. The CDR3 runs 13 residues. The sequenced CDR3 bases are TGCGCCAGCAGCTTGAGGGGGTCCTACGAG. It is translated as CASSLRGSYE. The full CDR3 is CASSLRGSYEQYF.

By sample fraction, this clone is medium-sized (0.01 to 0.1%). Read sequence stops 3 residues before the CDR3 end, and the germline J gene provides the missing end. The chain joins TRBV7-6 to TRBJ2-3; 9 bases align to TRBD2. CDR1 SGHVS and CDR2 FNYEAQ come from the germline V gene. V shed 3 bases and J 8 bases; nucleotides not matched to a gene: 9. The CDR3 contains 15 residues. The CDR3 spells CASSLAGGPGVTQYF. The sequenced CDR3 bases are TGTGCCAGCAGCTTGGCGGGGGGGCCGGGGGTTACG.

This clone has ten or more counts. Read coverage stops 3 residues before the CDR3 terminus; the germline J gene supplies the remainder. The chain joins TRBV18 to TRBJ2-3; D remains ambiguous. Trimming removed 4 bases from V and 1 base from J, with 15 bases in between. This CDR3 spans 16 amino acids. CDR1 KGHSH and CDR2 LQKENI come from the germline V gene. The covered CDR3 bases are TGTGCCAGCTCACGTATTCAGACCCAGGGCACAGATACG. Amino acid sequence: CASSRIQTQGTDT. The whole CDR3 protein is CASSRIQTQGTDTQYF.

This clone was counted many times. The CDR3 end is not reached by the read, which stops 3 residues before it; the germline J gene fills it in. The chain uses TRBV7-9 and TRBJ2-4; 7 positions match TRBD1. This CDR3 comprises 11 residues. The germline CDR1 and CDR2 sequences are SEHNR and FQNEAQ (reference sequence). The part of the CDR3 DNA that was read is TGTGCCAGCAGCGGGACAGACCTT. Translation gives CASSGTDL. Given in full, the CDR3 is CASSGTDLQYF.

This clone counts as medium-sized (0.01 to 0.1%). From the germline J gene comes the end of the CDR3, since the read stops 3 residues before it. This chain uses TRBV2 with TRBJ1-5, with D uncertain. The CDR3 runs 14 residues. V lost 3 bases, J lost 0 bases, and 6 bases lay in between. Germline V gives CDR1 SNHLY, CDR2 FYNNEI. CDR3 protein: CASSEYSSNQPQHF. CDR3 bases read: TGTGCCAGCAGTGAGTACAGTAGCAATCAGCCC.

The table lists this clone with a few counts. With the read ending 3 residues before the CDR3 end, the germline J gene is used to fill in that end. The chain joins TRBV7-3 to TRBJ1-1; 9 nucleotides line up with TRBD1. V lost 2 bases to trimming and J lost 1 base; unmatched junction nucleotides: 5. CDR1 is SGHTA and CDR2 is FQGTGA in the germline V gene. This CDR3 contains 16 residues. The CDR3 is CASSLSATGGNTEAFF. CDR3 DNA (partial): TGTGCCAGCAGCTTATCTGCGACAGGGGGGAACACTGAA.

This clone was counted ten times or more. The read stops 3 residues short of the end of the CDR3; the missing end is completed from the germline J gene. The rearrangement joins TRBV20-1 to TRBJ1-5; possible D gene TRBD1, 5 bases. This CDR3 spans 14 amino acids. Trimming shortened V by 1 base and J by 0 bases, and 7 bases separated the two germline ends. Germline lookup yields CDR1 DFQATT and CDR2 SNEGSKA (reference sequence). The CDR3 DNA, read in part, is TGCAGTGCTAGAGCGGACACTAGCAATCAGCCC. It translates to CSARADTSNQP. From start to end, the CDR3 is CSARADTSNQPQHF.

This clone was picked up a small number of times. The sequenced CDR3 bases are TGCAGTGCTTCCGACAGGGTTGAAAAA. This sequence encodes CSASDRVEK. In full, the CDR3 reads CSASDRVEKLFF. The chain combines TRBV20-1 with TRBJ1-4; 7 bases align to TRBD1. The read finishes 3 residues shy of the CDR3 end, and the germline J gene is used to complete it. Germline CDR1 reads DFQATT; CDR2 reads SNEGSKA (reference sequence). This CDR3 spans 12 amino acids. Trimming cost V 5 bases and J 7 bases; bases outside gene matches: 4.